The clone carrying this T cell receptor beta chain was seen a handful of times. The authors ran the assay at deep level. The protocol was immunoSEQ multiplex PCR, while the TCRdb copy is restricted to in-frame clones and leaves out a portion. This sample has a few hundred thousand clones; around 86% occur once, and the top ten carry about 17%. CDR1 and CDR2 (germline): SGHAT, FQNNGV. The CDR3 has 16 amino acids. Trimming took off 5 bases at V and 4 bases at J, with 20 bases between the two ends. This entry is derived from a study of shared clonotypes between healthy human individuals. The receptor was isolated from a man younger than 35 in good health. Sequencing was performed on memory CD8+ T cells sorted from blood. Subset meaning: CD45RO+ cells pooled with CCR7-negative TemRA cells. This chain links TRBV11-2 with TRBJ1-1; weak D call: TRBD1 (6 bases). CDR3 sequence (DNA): TGTGCCAGCAGCGAAGGGACCCCTAAGGGGGGCACTGAAGCTTTCTTT. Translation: CASSEGTPKGGTEAFF.